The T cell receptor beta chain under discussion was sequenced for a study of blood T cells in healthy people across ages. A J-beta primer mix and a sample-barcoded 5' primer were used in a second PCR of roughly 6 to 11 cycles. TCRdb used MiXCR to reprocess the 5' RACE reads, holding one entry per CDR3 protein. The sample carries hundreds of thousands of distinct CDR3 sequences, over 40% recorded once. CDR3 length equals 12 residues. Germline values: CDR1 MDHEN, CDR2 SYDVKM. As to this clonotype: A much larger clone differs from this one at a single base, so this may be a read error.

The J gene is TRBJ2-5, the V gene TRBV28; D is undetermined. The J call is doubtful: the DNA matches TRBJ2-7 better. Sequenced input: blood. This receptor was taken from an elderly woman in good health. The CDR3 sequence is CASSFPTCEQYF. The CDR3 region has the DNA TGTGCCAGCAGTTTCCCCACCTGCGAGCAGTACTTC.